Here is one TCR beta chain with its context. Its antigen is as yet unknown. This sample was included in a study of post-analysis software for immune sequencing data. Findings of the study overall: Among several TRBV segments more frequent in patients than controls were TRBV5-6, TRBV5-1 and TRBV20-1.

Unique molecular identifiers were present in the TCR beta cDNA libraries. In TCRdb, the PCR reads were re-called with MiXCR into one record per CDR3 protein. The profile shows 650,000 to 850,000 distinct CDR3 sequences, just over 45% of them singletons. The CDR3 length is 15 residues. The V gene lost 4 bases and the J gene lost 4 bases, with 15 bases spanning the gap. The germline gives CDR1 SGHRS, CDR2 YFSETQ. The specimen was blood. This chain joins TRBV5-1 and TRBJ2-1; D remains ambiguous. This clonotype originated in a girl between 5 and 17 years old with multiple sclerosis. The CDR3 DNA sequence: TGCGCCAGCAGCAGCCAGGACGCATCGTACAATGAGCAGTTCTTC. Translation gives CASSSQDASYNEQFF. Combining the CDR3 with reference TRBV5-1 and TRBJ2-1 gives the whole variable domain KAGVTQTPRYLIKTRGQQVTLSCSPISGHRSVSWYQQTPGQGLQFLFEYFSETQRNKGNFPGRFSGRQFSNSRSEMNVSTLELGDSALYLCASSSQDASYNEQFFGPGTRLTVL.